The 5 T cell receptor beta chains below were found in one sample sequenced in a study of tumor and adjacent non-tumor tissue in lung cancer. This sample's RNA came from whole unsorted tissue. Three rounds of nested PCR, following a modified ARM-PCR protocol, produced the TCRbeta library. TCRdb re-called the multiplex PCR reads through MiXCR, storing one row per CDR3 protein. The data show approximately 150,000 distinct CDR3 sequences, with approximately 70% seen just once and approximately 18% held by the top ten. Material for sequencing was lung tumor tissue. These receptor sequences come from a man aged 60 to 75 with small cell lung cancer.

This clonotype appeared once. Sequence at one end of the junction differs from germline and may be a read error. The chain recombines TRBV11-2 with TRBJ2-2; TRBD2 aligns across 16 bases. The CDR3 sequence is 19 residues long. From germline, CDR1 is SGHAT and CDR2 FQNNGV. The DNA for the CDR3 is TGTGCCAGCAAGCCTGGGACTAGCGGGAGGGCCATAAACACCCGGGAGCTGTTTTTT. It is translated as CASKPGTSGRAINTRELFF.

The chain links TRBV29-1 to TRBJ2-3, with 7 bases lining up with TRBD1. CDR3 length equals 14 residues. Germline V lookup: CDR1 SQVTM, CDR2 ANQGSEA. V shed 7 bases and J 6 bases; nucleotides not matched to a gene: 13. CDR3 amino acids: CSENCKGATDTQYF. DNA for the CDR3: TGCAGCGAGAACTGTAAGGGGGCAACTGATACGCAGTATTTT.

As regards this clonotype: Sequence at one end of the junction differs from germline and may be a read error. The CDR3 is CAISPVRGARRRQETQYF. The CDR3 nucleotides read TGTGCCATCAGTCCGGTTAGGGGAGCGCGTCGGAGGCAAGAGACCCAGTACTTC. V gene TRBV6-6 combines with J gene TRBJ2-5; perhaps D is TRBD1 or TRBD2 (5 bases each). Germline CDR1 MNHNY, CDR2 SVGAGI (reference sequence). This CDR3 spans 18 amino acids.

Details on this clonotype: This likely comes from a read error, as the CDR3 has no conserved phenylalanine or tryptophan at its end. V usage is TRBV12-3 or TRBV12-4 and J usage is TRBJ1-5; 10 bases map to TRBD1. The V and J ends lost 6 bases and 7 bases, in that order; junction bases with no gene match: 9. The CDR3 is 15 amino acids. The CDR3 DNA follows: TGTGCCAGCAGCGGTAGACAGGGGGCTCAACAGCCCCAGCATTCT. Its protein is CASSGRQGAQQPQHS.

This clonotype was observed a few times. The chain joins TRBV20-1 to TRBJ2-1; 8 nucleotides align to TRBD2. Germline loops: CDR1 DFQATT, CDR2 SNEGSKA (reference sequence). The CDR3 is 12 residues long. J lost 10 bases, V lost 3 bases, and 5 bases had no gene match. As DNA, the CDR3 is TGCAGTGCTAGCAAAAGCGGGAGCGAGCAGTTCTTC. This encodes CSASKSGSEQFF.